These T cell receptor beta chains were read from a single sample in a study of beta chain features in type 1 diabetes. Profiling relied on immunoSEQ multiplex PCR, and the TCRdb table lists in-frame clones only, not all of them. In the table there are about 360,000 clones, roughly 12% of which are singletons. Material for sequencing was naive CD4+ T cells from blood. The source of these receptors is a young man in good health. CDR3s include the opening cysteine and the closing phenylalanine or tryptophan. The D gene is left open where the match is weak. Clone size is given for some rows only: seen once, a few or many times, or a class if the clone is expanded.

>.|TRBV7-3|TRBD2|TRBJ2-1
TGTGCCAGCAGCTTAGGAGGGACTACTTACAATGAGCAGTTCTTC
CASSLGGTTYNEQFF
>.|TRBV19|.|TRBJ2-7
TGTGCCAGTAGTGCCTCCCTAGGGGCGGAAGGCTACGAGCAGTACTTC
CASSASLGAEGYEQYF
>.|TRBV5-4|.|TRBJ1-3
TGTGCCAGCAGCTTGGACAGCCACTCTGGAAACACCATATATTTT
CASSLDSHSGNTIYF
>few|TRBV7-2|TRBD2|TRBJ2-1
TGTGCCAGCAGCTTCCCGGGAGGCAATGAGCAGTTCTTC
CASSFPGGNEQFF
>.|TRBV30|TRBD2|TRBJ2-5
TGTGCCTGGAAAGCCGGGCAAGCGGGGGGACAAGAGACCCAGTACTTC
CAWKAGQAGGQETQYF
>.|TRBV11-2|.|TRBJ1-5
TGTGCCAGCAGCATCCAGGGTCACCAGCCCCAGCATTTT
CASSIQGHQPQHF
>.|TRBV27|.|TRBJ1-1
TGTGCCAGCAGTTTTAATCTGGGCGGGGTCACTGAAGCTTTCTTT
CASSFNLGGVTEAFF
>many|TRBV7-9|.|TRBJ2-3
TGTGCCAGCAGCTTTAACACAGATACGCAGTATTTT
CASSFNTDTQYF
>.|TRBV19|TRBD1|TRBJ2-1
TGTGCCAGTACTGGGACAGGGGGTTTCAATGAGCAGTTCTTC
CASTGTGGFNEQFF
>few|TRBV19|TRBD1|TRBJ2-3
TGTGCCAGTAGTATTGACAGGGGTGATACGCAGTATTTT
CASSIDRGDTQYF
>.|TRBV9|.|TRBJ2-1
TGTGCCAGCAGCCCTCCGTCGGGGAAAAGGTTCTTC
CASSPPSGKRFF
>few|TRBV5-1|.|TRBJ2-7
TGCGCCAGCGGATTGGGGGGCAGGAAGTTCTACGAGCAGTACTTC
CASGLGGRKFYEQYF
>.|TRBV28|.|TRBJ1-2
TGTGCCAGCAGTTTCGAGGCGGCAGGGGTTAACTATGGCTACACCTTC
CASSFEAAGVNYGYTF
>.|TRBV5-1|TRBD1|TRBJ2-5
TGCGCCAGCAAGCTTGGGACAGCACAAGAGACCCAGTACTTC
CASKLGTAQETQYF
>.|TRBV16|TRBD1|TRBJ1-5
TGTGCCAGCAGCCTCTCGGGACAGGGGGCGAGGGGCAATCAGCCCCAGCATTTT
CASSLSGQGARGNQPQHF